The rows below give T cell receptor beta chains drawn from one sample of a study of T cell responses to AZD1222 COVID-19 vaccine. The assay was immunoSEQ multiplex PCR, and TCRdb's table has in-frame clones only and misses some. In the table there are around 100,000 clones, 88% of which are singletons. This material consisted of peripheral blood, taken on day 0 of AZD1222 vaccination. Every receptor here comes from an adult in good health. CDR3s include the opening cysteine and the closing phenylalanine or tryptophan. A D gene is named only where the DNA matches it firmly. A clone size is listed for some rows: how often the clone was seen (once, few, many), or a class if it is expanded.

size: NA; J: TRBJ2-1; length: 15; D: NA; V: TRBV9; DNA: TGTGCCAGCAGCGTAGGGGTCGCCACCTACAATGAGCAGTTCTTC; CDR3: CASSVGVATYNEQFF
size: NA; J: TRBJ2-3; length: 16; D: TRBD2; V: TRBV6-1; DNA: TGTGCCAGCAGTGAAGCCGCGCGGGAGTGGGCAGATACGCAGTATTTT; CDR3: CASSEAAREWADTQYF
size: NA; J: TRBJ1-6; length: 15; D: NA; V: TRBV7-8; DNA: TGTGCCAGCAGCTTGGAAAGGGATTTGGGTTCACCCCTCCACTTT; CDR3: CASSLERDLGSPLHF
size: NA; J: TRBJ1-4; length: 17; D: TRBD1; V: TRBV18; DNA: TGTGCCAGCTCACCGTGGACAGGGGAATCGACTAATGAAAAACTGTTTTTT; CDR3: CASSPWTGESTNEKLFF
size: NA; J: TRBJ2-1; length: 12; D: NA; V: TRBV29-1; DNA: TGCAGCGTTGACAGGGCTTACAATGAGCAGTTCTTC; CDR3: CSVDRAYNEQFF
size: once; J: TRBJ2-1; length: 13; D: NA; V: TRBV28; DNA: TGTGCCAGCAGTCCGACTGCCGCAGGAGAGCAGTTCTTC; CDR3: CASSPTAAGEQFF
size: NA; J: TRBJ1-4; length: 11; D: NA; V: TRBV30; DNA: TGTGCCTGGAGTCCAAATGAAAAACTGTTTTTT; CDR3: CAWSPNEKLFF
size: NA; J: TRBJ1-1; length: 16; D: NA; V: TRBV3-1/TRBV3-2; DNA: TGTGCCAGCAGCCAAGATAACGCAGGGATGAACACTGAAGCTTTCTTT; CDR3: CASSQDNAGMNTEAFF
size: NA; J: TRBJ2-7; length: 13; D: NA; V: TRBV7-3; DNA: TGTGCCAGCAGCTTGGCAGGGAACTACGAGCAGTACTTC; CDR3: CASSLAGNYEQYF
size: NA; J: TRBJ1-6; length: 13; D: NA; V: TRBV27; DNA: TGTGCCAGCAGGGCAGGGAAAAATTCACCCCTCCACTTT; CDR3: CASRAGKNSPLHF
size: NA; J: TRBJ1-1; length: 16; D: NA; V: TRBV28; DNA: TGTGCCAGCAGTTTATCGTCGACAGGAGATAACACTGAAGCTTTCTTT; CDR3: CASSLSSTGDNTEAFF
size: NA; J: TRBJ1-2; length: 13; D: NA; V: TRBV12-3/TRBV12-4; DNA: TGTGCCAGCACCGTACAAGGGTCCTATGGCTACACCTTC; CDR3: CASTVQGSYGYTF
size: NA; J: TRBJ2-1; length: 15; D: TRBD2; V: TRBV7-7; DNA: TGTGCTAGCAGCCGGGGACTAGCGGGAAATAATGAGCAGTTCTTC; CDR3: CASSRGLAGNNEQFF
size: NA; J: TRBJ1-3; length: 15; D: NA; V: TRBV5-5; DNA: TGTGCCAGCAGCTTGGCGCGACACCCCGGGGACACCATATATTTT; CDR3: CASSLARHPGDTIYF
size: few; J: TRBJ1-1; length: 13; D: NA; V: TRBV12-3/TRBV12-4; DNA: TGTGCCAGCAGTTTACAGATGAACACTGAAGCTTTCTTT; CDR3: CASSLQMNTEAFF
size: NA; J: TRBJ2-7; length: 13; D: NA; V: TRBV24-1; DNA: TGTGCCACCAGTGATTCCGTAGCGTACGAGCAGTACTTC; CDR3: CATSDSVAYEQYF
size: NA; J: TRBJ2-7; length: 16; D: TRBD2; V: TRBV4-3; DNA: TGCGCCAGCAGCCAAGAGGTACTAGCGGGAACCTACGAGCAGTACTTC; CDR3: CASSQEVLAGTYEQYF
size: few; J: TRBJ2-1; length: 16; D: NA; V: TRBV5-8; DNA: TGTGCCAGCAGCTCCTTCGGGGCCAGCTCCTACAATGAGCAGTTCTTC; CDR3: CASSSFGASSYNEQFF
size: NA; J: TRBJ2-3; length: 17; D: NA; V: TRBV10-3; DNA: TGTGCCATCAGTGAGCCCGTGGGTCTAGGGGGCACAGATACGCAGTATTTT; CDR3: CAISEPVGLGGTDTQYF
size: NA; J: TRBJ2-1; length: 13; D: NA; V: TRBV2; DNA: TGTGCCAGCAGTAGGGGCACCTACAATGAGCAGTTCTTC; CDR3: CASSRGTYNEQFF
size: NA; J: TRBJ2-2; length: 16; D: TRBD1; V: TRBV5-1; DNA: TGCGCCAGCAGCGCTCGGGACAGGGGTTTGGCCGGGGAGCTGTTTTTT; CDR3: CASSARDRGLAGELFF
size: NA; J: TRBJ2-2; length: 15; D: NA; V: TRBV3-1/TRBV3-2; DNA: TGTGCCAGCAGCCCGAACAGGGTTCTGACCGGGGAGCTGTTTTTT; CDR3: CASSPNRVLTGELFF
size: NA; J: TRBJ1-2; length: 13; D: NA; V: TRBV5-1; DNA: TGCGCCAGCAGCTTGGGTGTCACCTATGGCTACACCTTC; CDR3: CASSLGVTYGYTF
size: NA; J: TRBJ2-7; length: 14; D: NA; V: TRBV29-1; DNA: TGCAGCGTTGTCGGACAGTGGAGCTCCTACGAGCAGTACTTC; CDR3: CSVVGQWSSYEQYF
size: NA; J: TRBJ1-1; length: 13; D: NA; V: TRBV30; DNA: TGTGCCTGTCCCAGGGTTTTGGGCACTGAAGCTTTCTTT; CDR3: CACPRVLGTEAFF
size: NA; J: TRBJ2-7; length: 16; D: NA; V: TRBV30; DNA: TGTGCCTGGAGTGAACCGGGGAGATTAAGCTCCTACGAGCAGTACTTC; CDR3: CAWSEPGRLSSYEQYF
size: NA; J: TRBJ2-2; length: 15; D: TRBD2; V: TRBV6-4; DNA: TGTGCCAGCAGCCAAGCGGGAGGGAACACCGGGGAGCTGTTTTTT; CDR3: CASSQAGGNTGELFF
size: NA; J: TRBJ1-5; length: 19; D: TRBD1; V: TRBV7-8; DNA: TGTGCCAGCAGCTTTCAGGCCCGCGGACAGGGGAGGGGGAATCAGCCCCAGCATTTT; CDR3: CASSFQARGQGRGNQPQHF
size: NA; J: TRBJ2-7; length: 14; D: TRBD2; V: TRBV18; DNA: TGTGCCAGCTCATCCCGGGGGGACGGTCCCGAGCAGTACTTC; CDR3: CASSSRGDGPEQYF
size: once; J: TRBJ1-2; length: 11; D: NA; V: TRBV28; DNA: TGTGCCAGCAGTTTAAACTATGGCTACACCTTC; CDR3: CASSLNYGYTF
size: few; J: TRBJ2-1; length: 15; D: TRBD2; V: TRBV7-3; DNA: TGTGCCAGCAGCTTATACGGGACTACCACCAAGGAGCAGTTCTTC; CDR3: CASSLYGTTTKEQFF
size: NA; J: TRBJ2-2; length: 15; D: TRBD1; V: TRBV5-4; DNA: TGTGCCAGCAGAATGGGACAGGGTTCCACCGGGGAGCTGTTTTTT; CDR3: CASRMGQGSTGELFF
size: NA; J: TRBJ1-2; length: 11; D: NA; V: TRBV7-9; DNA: TGTGCCAGCAGGATGTCCGATGGCTACACCTTC; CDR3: CASRMSDGYTF
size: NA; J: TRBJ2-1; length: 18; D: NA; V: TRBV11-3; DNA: TGTGCCAGCAGCTTTGGAACGGGATCTGCCGCTTCCTACAATGAGCAGTTCTTC; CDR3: CASSFGTGSAASYNEQFF
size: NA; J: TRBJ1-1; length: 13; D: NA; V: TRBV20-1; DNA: TGCAGTGCTAGTAACAGCATGAACACTGAAGCTTTCTTT; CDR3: CSASNSMNTEAFF
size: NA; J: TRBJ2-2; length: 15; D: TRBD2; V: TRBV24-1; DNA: TGTGCCACCAGTCCTAGCGGGAGGATAGCTGGGGAGCTGTTTTTT; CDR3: CATSPSGRIAGELFF
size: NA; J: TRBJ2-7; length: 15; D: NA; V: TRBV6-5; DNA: TGTGCCAGCAGCCGAGCGGGCTCCCCCTCCTACGAGCAGTACTTC; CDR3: CASSRAGSPSYEQYF
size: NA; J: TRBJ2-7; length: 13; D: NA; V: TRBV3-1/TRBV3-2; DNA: TGTGCCAGCAGCCAACAGGTTTCCTACGAGCAGTACTTC; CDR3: CASSQQVSYEQYF
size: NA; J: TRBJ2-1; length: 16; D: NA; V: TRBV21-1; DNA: TGTGCCAGCAGCAGACTAGCCGTAGTAACTTACAATGAGCAGTTCTTC; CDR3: CASSRLAVVTYNEQFF
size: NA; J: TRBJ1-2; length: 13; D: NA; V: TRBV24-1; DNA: TGTGCCACCAGTGATTTGAGTCAGGGGGGCTACACCTTC; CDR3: CATSDLSQGGYTF
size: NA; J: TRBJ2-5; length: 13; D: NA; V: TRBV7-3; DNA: TGTGCCAGCAGCGATCAACCCCACCAGACCCAGTACTTC; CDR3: CASSDQPHQTQYF
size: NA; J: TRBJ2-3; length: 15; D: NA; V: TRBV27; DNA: TGTGCCAGCAGCTCGGGACAGCCGGGGAGGGATACGCAGTATTTT; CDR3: CASSSGQPGRDTQYF
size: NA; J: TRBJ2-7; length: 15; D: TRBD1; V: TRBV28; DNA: TGTGCCAGCAGGTTGGACAGGGGGTTTTCCTACGAGCAGTACTTC; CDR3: CASRLDRGFSYEQYF
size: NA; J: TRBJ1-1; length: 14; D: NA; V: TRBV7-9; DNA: TGTGCCAGCAGCTTAGAATTCGTAAACACTGAAGCTTTCTTT; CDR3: CASSLEFVNTEAFF
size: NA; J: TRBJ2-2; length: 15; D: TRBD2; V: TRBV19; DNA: TGTGCCAGTAGTATGGGGCTAGCGGGTGGCGGGGAGCTGTTTTTT; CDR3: CASSMGLAGGGELFF
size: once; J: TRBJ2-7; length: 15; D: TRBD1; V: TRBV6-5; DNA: TGTGCCAGCAGCCGGGACAGTCTCAGCTCCTACGAACAGTACTTC; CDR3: CASSRDSLSSYEQYF
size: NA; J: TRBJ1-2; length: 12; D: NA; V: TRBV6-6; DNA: TGTGCCTGCCTAGTAGGCGGCTATGGCTACACCTTC; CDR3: CACLVGGYGYTF
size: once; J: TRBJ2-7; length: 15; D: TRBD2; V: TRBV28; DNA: TGTGCCAGCAGGCGAGCGGGAGCCTCCGATTACGAGCAGTACTTC; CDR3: CASRRAGASDYEQYF